The next 19 T cell receptor beta chains were all read from a single sample in a study of shared clonotypes between healthy human individuals. Libraries were prepared by immunoSEQ multiplex PCR; TCRdb keeps only in-frame clonotypes and omits some of them. The table records 2 million to 2.5 million clones, 90% to 96% of them present only once. Material: naive CD4+ T cells sorted from blood. Subset noted: CD45RA+ positively selected. The receptors stem from a man younger than 35 in good health.

V usage is TRBV27 and J usage is TRBJ2-7; no reliable D call. CDR1 and CDR2 from the germline V gene are MNHEY and SMNVEV (reference sequence). Between the trimmed V and J ends, which lost 3 bases and 0 bases, there was a span of 12 bases. This CDR3 has 15 amino acids. CDR3 sequence (DNA): TGTGCCAGCAGTTTCACCCACACTTCCTCCTACGAGCAGTACTTC. Amino acid sequence: CASSFTHTSSYEQYF.

This chain uses TRBV5-1 with TRBJ2-3; 8 nucleotides align to TRBD1. The CDR3 is 16 amino acids. Germline CDR1 reads SGHRS; CDR2 reads YFSETQ. J gave up 5 bases and V 4 bases, and 12 bases lay outside the gene matches. The CDR3 spells CASSSVTGAGGDTQYF. In nucleotides, the CDR3 is TGCGCCAGCAGCAGCGTGACAGGGGCCGGGGGAGATACGCAGTATTTT.

This chain connects TRBV11-2 to TRBJ2-1; D gene uncertain. CDR1 is SGHAT, CDR2 FQNNGV, per germline. This CDR3 is 13 amino acids long. V was shortened by 3 bases and J by 4 bases, with 7 bases between the two germline ends. CDR3 coding DNA: TGTGCCAGCAGCTTTCAGGTATACAATGAGCAGTTCTTC. Its protein is CASSFQVYNEQFF.

The chain is built from TRBV4-1 and TRBJ1-4; 7 nucleotides match TRBD1. Germline V gene data show CDR1 as MGHRA and CDR2 as YSYEKL. V shed 8 bases, J shed 2 bases, and the junction held 2 bases outside the gene matches. This CDR3 region has 13 residues. CDR3 loop: CASSGQTNEKLFF. In nucleotides, the CDR3 is TGCGCCAGCTCGGGACAGACTAATGAAAAACTGTTTTTT.

The chain joins TRBV6-1 to TRBJ1-6; tentative D call: TRBD1 (6 bases). The CDR3 totals 15 residues. V was trimmed by 2 bases and J by 9 bases, leaving 14 bases between them. CDR1 is MNHNS, CDR2 SASEGT, per germline. The CDR3 DNA reads TGTGCCAGCAGTGAACTCTCAGGGGTTTCTTCACCCCTCCACTTT. Protein product: CASSELSGVSSPLHF.

With respect to this clone: Other DNA sequences in the same sample also yield this CDR3. This chain links TRBV11-2 with TRBJ2-7; D remains unclear. The CDR3 length is 14 residues. Germline V gene lookup returns CDR1 SGHAT and CDR2 FQNNGV. The V end was cut by 1 base, the J end by 2 bases, with 9 bases between. CDR3 coding DNA: TGTGCCAGCAGCTTAGGAGGTTCGGCCTACGAGCAGTACTTC. This encodes CASSLGGSAYEQYF.

The CDR3 nucleotides read TGCGCCAGCAGCTCGGGACTAGCGGGCCACTACAATGAGCAGTTCTTC. Encoded protein: CASSSGLAGHYNEQFF. This rearrangement joins TRBV5-1 to TRBJ2-1, with 12 bases aligning to TRBD2. Germline trimming cut 3 bases from V and 3 bases from J; bases unmatched to any gene: 4. The V gene's germline CDR1 is SGHRS and CDR2 YFSETQ. The CDR3 totals 16 residues.

The chain couples TRBV6-1 to TRBJ2-7, with D perhaps matching TRBD1 or TRBD2 (5 bases each). The CDR3 spans 12 residues. Deletions cut 8 bases from V and 2 bases from J, with 10 bases between. Per the germline V gene, CDR1 is MNHNS and CDR2 is SASEGT. CDR3 sequence reads: CASGTPAYEQYF. CDR3 in DNA: TGTGCCAGCGGGACCCCTGCCTACGAGCAGTACTTC.

The rearrangement uses TRBV30 and TRBJ1-4; a possible D gene is TRBD1 (5 bases). CDR3 length: 11 residues. Germline values: CDR1 GTSNPN, CDR2 SVGIG (reference sequence). Trimming stripped 8 bases from V and 8 bases from J, with 12 bases between. CDR3: CAGGTVEKLFF. The CDR3, as DNA: TGTGCCGGGGGGACCGTCGAAAAACTGTTTTTT. The full variable domain, rest sourced from reference TRBV30 and TRBJ1-4, is SQTIHQWPATLVQPVGSPLSLECTVEGTSNPNLYWYRQAAGRGLQLLFYSVGIGQISSEVPQNLSASRPQDRQFILSSKKLLLSDSGFYLCAGGTVEKLFFGSGTQLSVL.

As concerns this clone: Other DNA sequences in the sample encode the same CDR3. CDR3 sequence reads: CASSAGQGAYEQYF. The DNA of the CDR3 is TGCGCCAGCAGCGCGGGACAGGGGGCCTACGAGCAGTACTTC. This chain joins TRBV5-1 and TRBJ2-7, with 11 bases aligning to TRBD1. Germline CDR1 SGHRS, CDR2 YFSETQ. J lost 2 bases, V lost 4 bases, and 2 bases had no gene match. CDR3 length: 14 amino acids.

The chain joins TRBV5-4 to TRBJ1-3, with 9 bases matching TRBD1. Germline V CDR1 and CDR2: SGHNT, YYREEE (reference sequence). Trimming cost V 0 bases and J 6 bases; bases outside gene matches: 7. The CDR3 covers 16 residues. In DNA form, the CDR3 reads TGTGCCAGCAGCTTGGCCACAGGGGGCGTCGCAAACACCATATATTTT. It translates to CASSLATGGVANTIYF.

V usage is TRBV9 and J usage is TRBJ2-3; the match to TRBD2 covers 9 bases. The CDR3 has 15 residues. The germline gives CDR1 SGDLS, CDR2 YYNGEE. V lost 0 bases and J lost 5; bases outside the gene matches: 4. The chain's CDR3 is CASSVVAGVGDTQYF. The CDR3 coding sequence is TGTGCCAGCAGCGTAGTAGCGGGAGTAGGAGATACGCAGTATTTT.

This clone was detected once. The gene calls are TRBV6-6 and TRBJ2-7; 8 nucleotides agree with TRBD2. Germline V gene data show CDR1 as MNHNY and CDR2 as SVGAGI (reference sequence). The CDR3 has 15 residues. Losses at the gene ends were 5 bases for V and 3 bases for J; bases not matched to a gene: 9. The CDR3: CASSQLAEGGYEQYF. The CDR3, as DNA: TGTGCCAGCAGTCAACTAGCGGAGGGGGGCTACGAGCAGTACTTC.

The chain joins TRBV9 to TRBJ1-3, with D uncertain. The CDR3 loop spans 16 amino acids. Germline values: CDR1 SGDLS, CDR2 YYNGEE. The V end lost 0 bases, the J end lost 0 bases, and 10 bases lay between the germline ends. The CDR3 DNA reads as TGTGCCAGCAGCGTAGGTAATAGTATCTCTGGAAACACCATATATTTT. It specifies CASSVGNSISGNTIYF.

In DNA, the CDR3 is TGTGCCAGCAGCTTAGAGGCAGGGGCCTCTAACTATGGCTACACCTTC. Translation: CASSLEAGASNYGYTF. The chain carries TRBV7-9 and TRBJ1-2; perhaps TRBD1 as D (6 bases). V lost 1 base and J lost 0, with 12 bases in between. The CDR3 length is 16 residues. Germline V CDR1 and CDR2: SEHNR, FQNEAQ (reference sequence).

The chain recombines TRBV6-6 with TRBJ2-5; TRBD1 or TRBD2 may be the D gene (5 bases each). Germline V gives CDR1 MNHNY, CDR2 SVGAGI (reference sequence). Between the trimmed V and J ends, which lost 6 bases and 2 bases, there was a span of 16 bases. This CDR3 spans 15 amino acids. CDR3 sequence: CASSGMAGRQETQYF. CDR3 in DNA: TGTGCCAGCAGCGGGATGGCAGGGCGACAAGAGACCCAGTACTTC.

The chain carries TRBV6-5 and TRBJ2-2, with unresolved D. The CDR3 extends over 13 amino acids. Trimming shortened V by 4 bases and J by 2 bases, and 5 bases separated the two germline ends. From germline, CDR1 is MNHEY and CDR2 SVGAGI. CDR3 loop: CASSWANTGELFF. In nucleotides, the CDR3 is TGTGCCAGCAGTTGGGCTAACACCGGGGAGCTGTTTTTT.

The rearrangement links TRBV5-4 to TRBJ2-7; 9 nucleotides line up with TRBD2. The CDR3 runs to 14 residues. Germline V CDR1 and CDR2: SGHNT, YYREEE (reference sequence). Trimming took 4 bases from V and 6 from J; bases not matched to a gene: 8. In nucleotides, the CDR3 is TGTGCCAGCAGCCCTCCCGGACTAGCGAGCGAGCAGTACTTC. Translating it yields CASSPPGLASEQYF.

This clone was detected only once. The V gene is TRBV28, the J gene TRBJ2-7, with 10 bases that match TRBD2. The CDR3 totals 15 residues. Trimming cost V 2 bases and J 5 bases; bases outside gene matches: 6. Germline V gene data show CDR1 as MDHEN and CDR2 as SYDVKM. The CDR3 protein is CASSLVLAGENEQYF. The CDR3 DNA follows: TGTGCCAGCAGTTTAGTCCTAGCGGGGGAGAACGAGCAGTACTTC.